Here is one T cell receptor (beta chain) with its context. The treatment denotes: randomized to nivolumab then ipilimumab (arm A) or the reverse (arm B). DNA-damaging chemotherapy had not been given to any patient beforehand. V was pared by 5 bases and J by 8 bases, with 21 bases between. Germline V gene data show CDR1 as GTSNPN and CDR2 as SVGIG (reference sequence). This CDR3 spans 14 amino acids. The sample originates from a study of sequential checkpoint blockade in melanoma. As for the study in general: Approximately 20 patients had tumor biopsies before treatment and at week 13.

Some clones are missing from TCRdb's copy, which holds only in-frame ones; the method was immunoSEQ multiplex PCR. The sample gives tens of thousands of clones, approximately 30% of which show up once; about 1.6% is in the top ten. The chain joins TRBV30 to TRBJ1-2; D is possibly TRBD1 (5 bases). The input for sequencing was tumor tissue (inferred from file names), taken from a patient given nivolumab and ipilimumab in sequence. The sequence derives from a human donor with melanoma. The CDR3 DNA reads as TGTGCCTGGGTTCGGGACGGAGGCAACCTGGGCTACACCTTC. Encoded protein: CAWVRDGGNLGYTF.